The entry that follows covers one T cell receptor beta chain sequence. This clone was recorded only once. Its antigen is unknown. No base qualities exist here, and no much larger clone lies one base off it. V and J are truncated by 6 bases and 0 bases respectively, leaving an intervening sequence of 6 bases. From the cysteine through the phenylalanine, the CDR3 covers 13 amino acids. CDR3 DNA only is kept here, 39 bases in frame from base 1. The immunoSEQ Assay, a bias-controlled multiplex PCR, was used to amplify TCRbeta CDR3 regions from genomic DNA. As for the original processing: Nucleated cell counts per sample were estimated from amplification of reference gene primers within the assay. To quantify the absolute abundance of each unique TCRbeta CDR3 rearrangement, sequence reads were collapsed and filtered. Productive Simpson clonality was computed per sample as the square root of Simpson's diversity index over productive rearrangements. TCRdb limited this immuneACCESS table to in-frame rearrangements with V and J called. A share of clones is missing; checked studies link under half to unresolved V genes, and the rest is unexplained. The DNA was the basis for D and trimming; V, J and clone size are from that table. Here the sample has over 250,000 clones; over 75% occur a single time. 5.3% of the sample is taken by the ten largest.

In the prospective study, participants were about 18 to 100 years old, resided in fewer than 25 geographic areas of the United States, and were enrolled through a virtual design. In the prospective study, participants were assigned to cohorts based on the clinical history participants reported in a screening survey and a study questionnaire. For ImmuneRACE Cohort 3, a participant was defined as recovered based on two consecutive negative NP/OP PCR tests, clearance by a healthcare professional, or resolution of symptoms. In the prospective study, mobile phlebotomists collected whole blood, serum and a nasopharyngeal or oropharyngeal swab from each participant. Participants in the prospective study had the option to provide additional blood draws and questionnaires over a 2-month period. Before DNA extraction, blood samples from the prospective study were shipped at room temperature or frozen. This sample was included in a study of blood T cell repertoires in COVID-19 (dated by TCRdb to between 2020 and 2021). General notes on the study: The collaborator samples originated in the United States, Italy and Spain and spanned the acute and convalescent phases of COVID-19. Samples came from the ongoing ImmuneRACE study (first 160 participants) plus 1,254 subjects from 6 global collaborators. Where available, HLA class I and class II types were obtained from metadata supplied by the sample provider rather than from assay-based typing. Subjects who had been exposed to COVID-19, were actively infected with it, or had recovered from it provided the deeply sampled blood TCRbeta repertoires that made up the dataset. The repertoires were released in a freely available public database intended as a resource for research on the immune response to SARS-CoV-2. The material from the prospective study consisted of cDNA or gDNA derived from T cells, B-cell-depleted T cells, or PBMCs. Nearly every sample came with metadata listing a de-identified subject ID, COVID-19 status, age in years and sex. Summary of the overall study and its limitations: How much clinical and demographic metadata was included differed by source and by participant, and the metadata was provided uncurated.

This receptor was obtained from a woman aged 25 to 39 who had recovered from COVID-19. Recombination joined TRBV12-3 or TRBV12-4 with TRBJ2-1; the D gene assignment is ambiguous. Sequenced: PBMCs or T cells enriched from blood (not recorded which). For the CDR3, the sequence is CASRLSSYNEQFF. In nucleotide form, the sequence is TGTGCCAGCAGGTTGAGCTCCTACAATGAGCAGTTCTTC.